This TCR beta chain was sequenced for a study of early stage breast cancer tumors. Deletions cut 3 bases from V and 1 base from J, with 16 bases between. Germline lookup yields CDR1 MGHRA and CDR2 YSYEKL. The CDR3 runs 17 residues. TCRdb's table, derived via immunoSEQ multiplex PCR, lists solely in-frame clones and lacks some. The table has 30,000 to 35,000 clones, 60% to 80% seen once. This clone was seen just once. The rearrangement links TRBV4-1 to TRBJ2-1; D remains ambiguous. Sequenced input: blood. This receptor was taken from a person aged 35-50 years with breast cancer. CDR3 coding DNA: TGCGCCAGCAGCCACTCAGTGGCTATTTCATCCTACAATGAGCAGTTCTTC. Translated, it gives CASSHSVAISSYNEQFF.